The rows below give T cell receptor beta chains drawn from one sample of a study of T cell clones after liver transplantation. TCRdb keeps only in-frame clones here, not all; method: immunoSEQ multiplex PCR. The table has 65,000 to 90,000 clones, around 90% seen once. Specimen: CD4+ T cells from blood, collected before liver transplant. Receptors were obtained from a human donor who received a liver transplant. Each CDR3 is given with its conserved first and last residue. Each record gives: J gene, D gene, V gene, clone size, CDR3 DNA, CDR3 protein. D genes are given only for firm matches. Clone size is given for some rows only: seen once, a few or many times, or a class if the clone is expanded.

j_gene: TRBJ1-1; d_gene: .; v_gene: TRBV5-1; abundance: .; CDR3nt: TGCGCCAGCCACGCGGGGGCCCTAATGAACACTGAAGCTTTCTTT; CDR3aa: CASHAGALMNTEAFF
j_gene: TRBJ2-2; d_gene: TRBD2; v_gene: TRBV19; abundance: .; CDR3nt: TGTGCCAGTAGTACCCGGGCAGGGAGGGGCACCGGGGAGCTGTTTTTT; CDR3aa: CASSTRAGRGTGELFF
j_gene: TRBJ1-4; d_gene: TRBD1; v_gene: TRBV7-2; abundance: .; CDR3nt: TGTGCCAGCAGCCCGGGACAGGGGACTGAAAAACTGTTTTTT; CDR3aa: CASSPGQGTEKLFF
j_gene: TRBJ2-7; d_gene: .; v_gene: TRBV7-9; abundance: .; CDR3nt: TGTGCCAGCCGCGGGCAGGTCTACGAGCAGTACTTC; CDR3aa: CASRGQVYEQYF
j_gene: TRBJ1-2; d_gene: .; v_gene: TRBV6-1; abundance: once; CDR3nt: TGTGCCAGCAGTGTAACTATGCGAAAGACCTATGGCTACACCTTC; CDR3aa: CASSVTMRKTYGYTF
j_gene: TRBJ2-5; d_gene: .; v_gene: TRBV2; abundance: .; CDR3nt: TGTGCCAGCACGTCACAGGGCTCGAGGGGGACCCAGTACTTC; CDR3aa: CASTSQGSRGTQYF
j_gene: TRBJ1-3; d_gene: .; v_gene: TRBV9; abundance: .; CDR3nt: TGTGCCAGCAGCCCCAGCCGGAACACCATATATTTT; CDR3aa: CASSPSRNTIYF
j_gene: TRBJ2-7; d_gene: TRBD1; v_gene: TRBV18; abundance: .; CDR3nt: TGTGCCAGCTCACCTCTTGGCAGGGGGATAGAGTACGAGCAGTACTTC; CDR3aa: CASSPLGRGIEYEQYF
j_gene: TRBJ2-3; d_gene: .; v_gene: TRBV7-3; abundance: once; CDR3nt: TGTGCCAGCAGCTTTACTAGCCGCACAGATACGCAGTATTTT; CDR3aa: CASSFTSRTDTQYF
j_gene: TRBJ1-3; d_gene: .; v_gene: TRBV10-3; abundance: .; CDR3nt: TGTGCCATCAGCCATGGAGTTGGAAACACCATATATTTT; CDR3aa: CAISHGVGNTIYF
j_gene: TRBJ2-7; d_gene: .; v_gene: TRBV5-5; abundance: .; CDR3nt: TGTGCCAGCAGCTTTCGCTATTCAGACGAGCAGTACTTC; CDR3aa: CASSFRYSDEQYF
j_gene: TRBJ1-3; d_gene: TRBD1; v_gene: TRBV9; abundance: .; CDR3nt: TGTGCCAGCACCCGTGGGGACAGGCACAGTGGAAACACCATATATTTT; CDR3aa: CASTRGDRHSGNTIYF
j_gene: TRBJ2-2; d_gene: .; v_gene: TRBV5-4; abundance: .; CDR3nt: TGTGCCAGCAGCTTGGTCTCGGCCGGGGAGCTGTTTTTT; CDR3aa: CASSLVSAGELFF
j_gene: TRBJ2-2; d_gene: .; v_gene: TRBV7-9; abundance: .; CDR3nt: TGTGCCAGCAGCTTAGGGGCGGCCATTCGCACCGGGGAGCTGTTTTTT; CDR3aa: CASSLGAAIRTGELFF
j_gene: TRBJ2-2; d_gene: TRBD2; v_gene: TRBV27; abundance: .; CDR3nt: TGTGCCAGCGGCGGGGGGGCGAACACCGGGGAGCTGTTTTTT; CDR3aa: CASGGGANTGELFF
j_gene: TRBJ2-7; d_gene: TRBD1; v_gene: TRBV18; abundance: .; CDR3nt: TGTGCCAGCTCACCGGGACAGGGGACTTCCGAGCAGTACTTC; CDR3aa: CASSPGQGTSEQYF
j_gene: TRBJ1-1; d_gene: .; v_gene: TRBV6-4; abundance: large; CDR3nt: TGTGCCAGCAGTTACAGGGTCGGCGACACTGAAGCTTTCTTT; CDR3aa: CASSYRVGDTEAFF
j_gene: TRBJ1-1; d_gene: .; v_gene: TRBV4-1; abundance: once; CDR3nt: TGCGCCAGCAGCCAAGAAGTCGGGAGAAACACTGAAGCTTTCTTT; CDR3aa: CASSQEVGRNTEAFF
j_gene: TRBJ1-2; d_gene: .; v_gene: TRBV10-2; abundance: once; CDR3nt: TGCGCCAGCAGTGAGCCGGGACGGTCAGATTATGGCTACACCTTC; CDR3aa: CASSEPGRSDYGYTF
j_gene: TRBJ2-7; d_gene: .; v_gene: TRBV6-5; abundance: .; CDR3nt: TGTGCCAGCAGCCGAGGGCCAACCTACGAGCAGTACTTC; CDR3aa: CASSRGPTYEQYF
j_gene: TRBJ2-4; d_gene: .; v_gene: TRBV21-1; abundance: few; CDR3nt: TGTGCCAGCAGCAAAAGGTGCCAGGTACTAGCCAAAAACATTCAGTACTTC; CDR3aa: CASSKRCQVLAKNIQYF
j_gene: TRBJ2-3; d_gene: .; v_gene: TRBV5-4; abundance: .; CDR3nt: TGTGCCAGCAGCTTGTGGCAGGGAAGGGCAGATACGCAGTATTTT; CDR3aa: CASSLWQGRADTQYF
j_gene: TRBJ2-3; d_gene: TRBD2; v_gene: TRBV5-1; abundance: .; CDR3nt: TGCGCCAGCAGCTTGGCCGGCGGGAGAATAGCAGATACGCAGTATTTT; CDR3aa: CASSLAGGRIADTQYF
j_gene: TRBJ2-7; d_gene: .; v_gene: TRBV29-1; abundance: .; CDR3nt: TGCAGCGCCCGACTCTCGCGCTACGAGCAGTACTTC; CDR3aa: CSARLSRYEQYF
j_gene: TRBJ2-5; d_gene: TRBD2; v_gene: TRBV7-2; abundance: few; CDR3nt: TGTGCCAGCAGCTCCGTCGGGACTAGCGGTGGTGTGACCCAGTACTTC; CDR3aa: CASSSVGTSGGVTQYF
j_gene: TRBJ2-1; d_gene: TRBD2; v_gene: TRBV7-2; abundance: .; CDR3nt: TGTGCCAGCAGCCAAACTAGCGGGCTCCTTAACAATGAGCAGTTCTTC; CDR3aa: CASSQTSGLLNNEQFF
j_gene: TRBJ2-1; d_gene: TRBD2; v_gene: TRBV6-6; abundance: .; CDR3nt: TGTGCCAGCCGGCTAGCGGGACTTGTGAATGAGCAGTTCTTC; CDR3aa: CASRLAGLVNEQFF
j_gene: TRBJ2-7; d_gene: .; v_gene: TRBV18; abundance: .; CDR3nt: TGTGCCAGCTCACCACGGGCAGGGGTGTTCCGCGAGCAGTACTTC; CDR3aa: CASSPRAGVFREQYF
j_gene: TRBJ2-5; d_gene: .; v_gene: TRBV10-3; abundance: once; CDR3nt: TGTGCCATCAGTGAGTCCAACCTAGAGACCCAGTACTTC; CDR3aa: CAISESNLETQYF
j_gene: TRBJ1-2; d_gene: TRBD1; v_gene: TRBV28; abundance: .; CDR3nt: TGTGCCAGCAGGCCGGGAAGGACAGGGGCTAATGGCTACACCTTC; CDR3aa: CASRPGRTGANGYTF
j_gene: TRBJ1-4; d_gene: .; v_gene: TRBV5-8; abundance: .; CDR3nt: TGTGCCAGCAGCCGCGGGACGGCTGGTGAAAAACTGTTTTTT; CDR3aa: CASSRGTAGEKLFF
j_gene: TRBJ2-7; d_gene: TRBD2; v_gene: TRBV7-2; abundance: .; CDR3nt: TGTGCCAGCAGCCAAGCGGGAGGAGGGACCTACGAGCAGTACTTC; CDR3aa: CASSQAGGGTYEQYF
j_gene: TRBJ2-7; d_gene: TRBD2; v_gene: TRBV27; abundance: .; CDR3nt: TGTGCCAGCAGAGAAACAACGGGACTAGCGCCCTACGAGCAGTACTTC; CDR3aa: CASRETTGLAPYEQYF
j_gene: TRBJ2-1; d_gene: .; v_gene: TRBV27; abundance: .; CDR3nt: TGTGCCAGCAGTTTGCAAGGAGGACCTCGGAATGAGCAGTTCTTC; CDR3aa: CASSLQGGPRNEQFF
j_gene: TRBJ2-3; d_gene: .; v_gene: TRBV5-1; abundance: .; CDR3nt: TGCGCCAGCAGCCCGCCGACAGATACGCAGTATTTT; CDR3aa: CASSPPTDTQYF
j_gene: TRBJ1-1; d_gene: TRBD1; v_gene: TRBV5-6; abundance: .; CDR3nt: TGTGCCAGCAGAACGGGACAGGGGAACACTGAAGCTTTCTTT; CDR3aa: CASRTGQGNTEAFF
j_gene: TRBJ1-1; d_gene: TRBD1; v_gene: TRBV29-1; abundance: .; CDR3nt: TGCAGCGCTGCGGGACAGATGAACACTGAAGCTTTCTTT; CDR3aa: CSAAGQMNTEAFF
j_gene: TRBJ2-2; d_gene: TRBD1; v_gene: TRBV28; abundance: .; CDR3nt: TGTGCCAGCAGTTTTGCAAGGACAGGGGGCACCGGGGAGCTGTTTTTT; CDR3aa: CASSFARTGGTGELFF
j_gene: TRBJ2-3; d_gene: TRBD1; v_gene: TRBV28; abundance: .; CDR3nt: TGTGCCAGCAGGGGACAGGGAGCAGATACGCAGTATTTT; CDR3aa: CASRGQGADTQYF
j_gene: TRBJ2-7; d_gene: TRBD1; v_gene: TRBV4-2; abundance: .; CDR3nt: TGTGCCAGCAGCCCGACAGGGCCCTCCTACGAGCAGTACTTC; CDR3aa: CASSPTGPSYEQYF
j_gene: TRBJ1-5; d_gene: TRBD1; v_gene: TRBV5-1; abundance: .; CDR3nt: TGCGCCAGCAGCCTGACAGGGGGGGATCAGCCCCAGCATTTT; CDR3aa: CASSLTGGDQPQHF
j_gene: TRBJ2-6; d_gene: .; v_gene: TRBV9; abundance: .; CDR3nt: TGTGCCAGCAGCGTGTCAGGGGCCGGGGCCAACGTCCTGACTTTC; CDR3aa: CASSVSGAGANVLTF
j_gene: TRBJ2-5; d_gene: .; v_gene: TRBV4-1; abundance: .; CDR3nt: TGCGCCAGCAGCGGAAGCGGAACGGGATACGAGACCCAGTACTTC; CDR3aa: CASSGSGTGYETQYF
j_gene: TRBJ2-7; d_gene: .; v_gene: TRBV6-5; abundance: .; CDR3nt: TGTGCCAGCAGTTACTCCATACCACCCTACGAGCAGTACTTC; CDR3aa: CASSYSIPPYEQYF
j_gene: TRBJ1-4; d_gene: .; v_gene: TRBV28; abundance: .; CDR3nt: TGTGCCAGCAGGGCGACGGACCATAATGAAAAACTGTTTTTT; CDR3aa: CASRATDHNEKLFF
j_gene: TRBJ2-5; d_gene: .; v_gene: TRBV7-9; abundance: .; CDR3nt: TGTGCCAGCACCCTTAGTGCGTTCGGGACACCTCGCCCCCAAGAGACCCAGTACTTC; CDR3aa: CASTLSAFGTPRPQETQYF
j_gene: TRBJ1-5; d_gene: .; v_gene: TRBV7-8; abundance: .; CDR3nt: TGTGCCAGCAGCTTAGAGCAGGGCCAAAATCAGCCCCAGCATTTT; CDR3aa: CASSLEQGQNQPQHF
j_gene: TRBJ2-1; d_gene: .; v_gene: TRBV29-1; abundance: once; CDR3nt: TGCAGCGCCGGAGGACTACCGAGCTCCTACAATGAGCAGTTCTTC; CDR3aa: CSAGGLPSSYNEQFF
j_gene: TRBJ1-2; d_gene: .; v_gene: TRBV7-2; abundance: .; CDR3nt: TGTGCCAGCAGCTTTCCTACGAGGGGCTATGGCTACACCTTC; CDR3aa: CASSFPTRGYGYTF
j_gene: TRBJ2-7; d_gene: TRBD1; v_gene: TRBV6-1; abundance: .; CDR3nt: TGTGCCAGCAGTGCTGGCAGGGGGAACTACGAGCAGTACTTC; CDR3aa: CASSAGRGNYEQYF
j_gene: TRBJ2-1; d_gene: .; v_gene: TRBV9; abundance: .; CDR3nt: TGTGCCAGCACGAAACAAAGCGGCTCCTACAATGAGCAGTTCTTC; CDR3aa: CASTKQSGSYNEQFF
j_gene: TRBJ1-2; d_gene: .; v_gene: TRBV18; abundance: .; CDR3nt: TGTGCCAGCTCATCATCTACGCAGGGTTACGGTGGCTACACCTTC; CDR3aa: CASSSSTQGYGGYTF
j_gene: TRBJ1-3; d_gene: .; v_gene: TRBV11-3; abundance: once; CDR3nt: TGTGCCAGCAGCTTAGAGCGGGGGTTCGGATCTGGAAACACCATATATTTT; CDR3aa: CASSLERGFGSGNTIYF
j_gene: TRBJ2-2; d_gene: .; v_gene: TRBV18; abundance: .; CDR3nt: TGTGCCAGCTCACCATCCCGGCAGGGTGGGCCCGGGGAGCTGTTTTTT; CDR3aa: CASSPSRQGGPGELFF
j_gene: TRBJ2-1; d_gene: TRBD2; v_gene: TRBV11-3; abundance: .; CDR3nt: TGTGCCAGCCGGGAGCCCGGCGGGAGAGAGTACAATGAGCAGTTCTTC; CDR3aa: CASREPGGREYNEQFF